Below, 20 T cell receptor beta chains from the same sample are listed, as sequenced in a study of technical replicates of blood from several donors. Assay used: immunoSEQ multiplex PCR; TCRdb lists only in-frame clones, some missing. The repertoire holds some 76,000 clones, with 85% to 95% as singletons. The sequenced sample was T cells isolated from PBMCs. These TCRs come from a human donor in good health.

The chain has TRBV5-4 and TRBJ2-7; 12 nucleotides agree with TRBD1. This CDR3 region has 15 residues. V shed 4 bases, J shed 3 bases, and the junction held 5 bases outside the gene matches. The germline CDR1 and CDR2 sequences are SGHNT and YYREEE (reference sequence). CDR3 coding DNA: TGTGCCAGCAGCCCCGGGACAGGGGGCCACTACGAGCAGTACTTC. Residues: CASSPGTGGHYEQYF.

V and J are TRBV5-1 and TRBJ1-1, with 7 nucleotides matching TRBD1. Germline CDR1 SGHRS, CDR2 YFSETQ. V lost 4 bases to trimming and J lost 2 bases; unmatched junction nucleotides: 5. The CDR3 totals 14 residues. CDR3 nucleotide sequence: TGCGCCAGCAGCACCAGGACAGGAAACACTGAAGCTTTCTTT. Its protein is CASSTRTGNTEAFF. Full variable domain (outside the CDR3, taken from reference TRBV5-1 and TRBJ1-1): KAGVTQTPRYLIKTRGQQVTLSCSPISGHRSVSWYQQTPGQGLQFLFEYFSETQRNKGNFPGRFSGRQFSNSRSEMNVSTLELGDSALYLCASSTRTGNTEAFFGQGTRLTVV.

This chain joins TRBV27 and TRBJ2-7, with a tentative D call TRBD2 (5 bases). The V end was cut by 2 bases, the J end by 0 bases, with 8 bases between. The V gene's germline CDR1 is MNHEY and CDR2 SMNVEV (reference sequence). This CDR3 spans 14 amino acids. CDR3 nucleotides: TGTGCCAGCAGTTTAGCGGGCCCCTCCTACGAGCAGTACTTC. It encodes CASSLAGPSYEQYF.

The chain couples TRBV7-9 to TRBJ2-3, with 7 nucleotides matching TRBD2. J was trimmed by 6 bases and V by 3 bases; bases with no gene match: 9. This CDR3 has 15 residues. Per germline, CDR1 SEHNR and CDR2 FQNEAQ (reference sequence). The CDR3 DNA reads TGTGCCAGCAGCTTGAGTCGTCCCGGGGGGGATACGCAGTATTTT. Translated: CASSLSRPGGDTQYF.

This clone was counted a single time. The CDR3 loop is CASTRRGGDRNIQYF. CDR3 nucleotides: TGTGCCAGCACCAGGCGAGGGGGGGACAGGAACATTCAGTACTTC. V and J are TRBV2 and TRBJ2-4, with TRBD1 as a possible D gene (8 bases). The CDR3 length is 15 residues. The germline CDR1 and CDR2 sequences are SNHLY and FYNNEI. Trimming shortened V by 7 bases and J by 7 bases, and 20 bases separated the two germline ends.

This chain uses TRBV2 with TRBJ2-7, with a tentative D call TRBD2 (5 bases). Germline V lookup: CDR1 SNHLY, CDR2 FYNNEI. CDR3 length: 13 amino acids. The ends were cut back, 6 bases at V and 4 bases at J, with 13 bases in the middle. The CDR3 region has the DNA TGTGCCAGCAGGAGGGCAGCCAGTTACGAGCAGTACTTC. Translation gives CASRRAASYEQYF.

This chain links TRBV7-9 with TRBJ1-1; D unclear. The length of the CDR3 is 13 residues. Germline CDR1 SEHNR, CDR2 FQNEAQ (reference sequence). Trimming removed 2 bases at V and 2 bases at J, with 6 bases between. The CDR3: CASSLTQNTEAFF. In DNA, the CDR3 is TGTGCCAGCAGCTTAACACAAAACACTGAAGCTTTCTTT.

J is TRBJ2-1 and V is TRBV28; unclear D gene. From germline, CDR1 is MDHEN and CDR2 SYDVKM. The CDR3 sequence is 13 residues long. The germline V and J ends were trimmed by 5 bases and 4 bases, with 9 bases remaining between them. DNA of the CDR3: TGTGCCAGCAGTATACTAATTTACAATGAGCAGTTCTTC. As protein: CASSILIYNEQFF.

The CDR3 spells CASSYRQGGPGELFF. As DNA, the CDR3 is TGTGCCAGCAGTTACAGACAGGGAGGTCCCGGGGAGCTGTTTTTT. The chain carries TRBV6-5 and TRBJ2-2, with D perhaps TRBD1 (7 bases). V lost 2 bases, J lost 6 bases, and 13 bases lay in between. The CDR3 is made up of 15 amino acids. Germline V gives CDR1 MNHEY, CDR2 SVGAGI.

The table lists this clone with a count of one. This chain connects TRBV10-2 to TRBJ2-7; D is ambiguous. The germline gives CDR1 WSHSY, CDR2 SAAADI. V was shortened by 5 bases and J by 6 bases, with 8 bases between the two germline ends. The CDR3 runs 11 residues. The CDR3 region is CASSPRGEQYF. CDR3 coding DNA: TGCGCCAGCAGTCCTCGAGGCGAGCAGTACTTC.

J is TRBJ1-4 and V is TRBV27, with 8 bases matching TRBD1. The germline gives CDR1 MNHEY, CDR2 SMNVEV (reference sequence). The CDR3 totals 14 residues. Trimming at V came to 6 bases and at J to 8 bases, leaving 8 bases not matched to a gene. The CDR3 sequence is CASSTDREAEKLFF. CDR3 bases: TGTGCCAGCAGCACGGACAGGGAGGCGGAAAAACTGTTTTTT.

This clone has only a few counts. This rearrangement joins TRBV4-1 to TRBJ2-4, with D possibly TRBD1 on 5 matching bases. V was shortened by 4 bases and J by 0 bases, with 7 bases between the two germline ends. This CDR3 comprises 14 residues. Germline CDR1 MGHRA, CDR2 YSYEKL. DNA of the CDR3: TGCGCCAGCAGCCCAGGGCTAGCCAAAAACATTCAGTACTTC. It specifies CASSPGLAKNIQYF.

The chain is built from TRBV5-8 and TRBJ2-1; 9 bases agree with TRBD1. The length of the CDR3 is 15 residues. Germline-derived CDR1 and CDR2 are SGHTS and YDEGEE. Unmatched junction bases numbered 3, after V lost 0 bases and J lost 5 bases. CDR3 DNA sequence: TGTGCCAGCAGCTTGGGATGGGACAGGGACAATGAGCAGTTCTTC. Protein: CASSLGWDRDNEQFF.

This clone was picked up one time. The chain uses TRBV6-1 and TRBJ2-7; no reliable D call. Germline V gives CDR1 MNHNS, CDR2 SASEGT. The length of the CDR3 is 12 residues. The ends were cut back, 8 bases at V and 3 bases at J, with 11 bases in the middle. The CDR3 reads CASLIYGYEQYF. CDR3 in DNA: TGTGCCAGCCTAATTTACGGCTACGAGCAGTACTTC.

The chain combines TRBV7-9 with TRBJ2-7, with D unclear. The CDR3 is 15 amino acids. Between the trimmed V and J ends, which lost 1 base and 3 bases, there was a span of 13 bases. CDR1 and CDR2 (germline): SEHNR, FQNEAQ (reference sequence). CDR3 amino acids: CASSLGAATSYEQYF. In DNA, the CDR3 is TGTGCCAGCAGCTTAGGGGCAGCCACGAGCTACGAGCAGTACTTC.

V is TRBV5-6 and J is TRBJ2-1; TRBD1 matches 8 bases. Trimming took 3 bases from V and 0 from J; bases not matched to a gene: 8. The germline CDR1 and CDR2 sequences are SGHDT and YYEEEE. The CDR3 runs 17 residues. This CDR3 reads CASSSGGRMSSYNEQFF. The CDR3 bases are TGTGCCAGCAGCTCAGGGGGCAGAATGAGCTCCTACAATGAGCAGTTCTTC. Full variable domain (remainder filled in from reference TRBV5-6 and TRBJ2-1): DAGVTQSPTHLIKTRGQQVTLRCSPKSGHDTVSWYQQALGQGPQFIFQYYEEEERQRGNFPDRFSGHQFPNYSSELNVNALLLGDSALYLCASSSGGRMSSYNEQFFGPGTRLTVL.

The CDR3 nucleotides are TGCGCCAGCAGCCAACGAGTTTCCACCCAGGGGGCTTTTGGCGAGCAGTACTTC. This codes for CASSQRVSTQGAFGEQYF. The chain is built from TRBV4-1 and TRBJ2-7, with 8 nucleotides matching TRBD1. The germline gives CDR1 MGHRA, CDR2 YSYEKL. This CDR3 comprises 18 residues. The V and J ends lost 2 bases and 6 bases, in that order; junction bases with no gene match: 18.

The chain carries TRBV7-2 and TRBJ1-4; 7 positions agree with TRBD1. V was pared by 0 bases and J by 4 bases, with 5 bases of the junction left unmatched. Germline CDR1 SGHTA, CDR2 FQGNSA. The CDR3 has 16 amino acids. The chain's CDR3 is CASSLAGGSYNEKLFF. The CDR3 bases are TGTGCCAGCAGCTTAGCAGGGGGCTCCTATAATGAAAAACTGTTTTTT.

The chain combines TRBV30 with TRBJ2-7, with D tentatively TRBD2 (5 bases). The CDR3 has 13 residues. Germline-derived CDR1 and CDR2 are GTSNPN and SVGIG (reference sequence). V lost 5 bases and J lost 6, with 17 bases in between. The CDR3 DNA reads TGTGCCTGGGCCCCGCGGCAAAGCGGCGAGCAGTACTTC. Translation gives CAWAPRQSGEQYF. Based on the CDR3 plus reference TRBV30 and TRBJ2-7, the full variable domain is SQTIHQWPATLVQPVGSPLSLECTVEGTSNPNLYWYRQAAGRGLQLLFYSVGIGQISSEVPQNLSASRPQDRQFILSSKKLLLSDSGFYLCAWAPRQSGEQYFGPGTRLTVT.

In this sample, this clone turned up a few times. This chain links TRBV7-8 with TRBJ1-5, with D uncertain. Trimming cost V 0 bases and J 0 bases, with 9 bases left between them. The CDR3 totals 16 residues. Germline CDR1 reads SGHVS; CDR2 reads FQNEAQ. CDR3 in amino acids: CASSLAGVYSNQPQHF. CDR3 bases: TGTGCCAGCAGCTTAGCCGGAGTTTATAGCAATCAGCCCCAGCATTTT.